The clone carrying this T cell receptor beta chain was seen at least ten times. The germline V and J ends were trimmed by 6 bases and 5 bases, with 14 bases remaining between them. The CDR3 sequence is 13 residues long. Germline CDR1 MDHEN, CDR2 SYDVKM. PBMCs came from about 10 ml fresh peripheral blood. This entry belongs to a study of T cells in Graves' hyperthyroidism and ophthalmopathy. Using RNA transcripts as the source, TCR beta CDR3 regions were amplified. The HTBI set primed first-round TCR CDR3 RT-PCR. TCRdb independently ran MiXCR on the multiplex PCR reads; one entry per CDR3 protein. The table records 550,000 to 700,000 distinct CDR3 sequences, roughly 14% of them present only once.

The chain links TRBV28 to TRBJ2-7, with D possibly being TRBD2 (6 bases). This sequence was found in a woman aged 40 to 50 with Graves' ophthalmopathy. Material for sequencing was blood. The CDR3, as DNA: TGTGCCAGCAGCCCACCATGGGGGGACGAGCAGTACTTC. This codes for CASSPPWGDEQYF.